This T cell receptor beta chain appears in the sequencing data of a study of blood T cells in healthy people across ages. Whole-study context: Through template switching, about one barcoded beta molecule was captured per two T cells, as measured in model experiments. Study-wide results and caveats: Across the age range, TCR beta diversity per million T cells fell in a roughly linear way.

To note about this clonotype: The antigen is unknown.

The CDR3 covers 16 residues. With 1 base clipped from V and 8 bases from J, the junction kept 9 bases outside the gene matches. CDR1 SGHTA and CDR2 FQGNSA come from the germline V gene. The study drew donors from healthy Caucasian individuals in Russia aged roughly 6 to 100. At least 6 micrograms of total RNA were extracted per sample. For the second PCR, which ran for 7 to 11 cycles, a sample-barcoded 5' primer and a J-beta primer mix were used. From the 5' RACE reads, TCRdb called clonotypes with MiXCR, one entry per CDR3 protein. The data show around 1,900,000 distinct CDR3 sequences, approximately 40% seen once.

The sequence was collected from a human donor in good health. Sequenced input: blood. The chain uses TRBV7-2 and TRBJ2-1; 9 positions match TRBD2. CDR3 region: CASSLGRGGGADEQFF. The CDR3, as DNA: TGTGCCAGCAGCTTAGGTCGGGGCGGGGGGGCCGATGAGCAGTTCTTC.